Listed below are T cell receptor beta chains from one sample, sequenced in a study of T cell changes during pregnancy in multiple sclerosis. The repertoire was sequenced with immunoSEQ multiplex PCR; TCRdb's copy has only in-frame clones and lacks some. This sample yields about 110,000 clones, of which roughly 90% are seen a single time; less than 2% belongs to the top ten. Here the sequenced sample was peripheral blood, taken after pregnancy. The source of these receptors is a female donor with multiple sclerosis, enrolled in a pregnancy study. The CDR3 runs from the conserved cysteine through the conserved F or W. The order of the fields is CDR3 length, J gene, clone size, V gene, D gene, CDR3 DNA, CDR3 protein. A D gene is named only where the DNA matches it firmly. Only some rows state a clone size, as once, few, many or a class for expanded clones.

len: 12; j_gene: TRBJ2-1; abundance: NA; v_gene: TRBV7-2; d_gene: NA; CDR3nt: TGTGCCAGCAGGTCAGGATACAATGAGCAGTTCTTC; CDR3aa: CASRSGYNEQFF
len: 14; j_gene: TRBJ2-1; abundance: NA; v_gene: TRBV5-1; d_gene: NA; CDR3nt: TGCGCCAGCAGCTTGGTCGGGACGGGAGATGAGCAGTTCTTC; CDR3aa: CASSLVGTGDEQFF
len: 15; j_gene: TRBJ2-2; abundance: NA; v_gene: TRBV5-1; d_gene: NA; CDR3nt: TGCGCCAGCAGCTTGGATCGGGGGGCCCTGGAGGAGCTGTTTTTT; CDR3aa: CASSLDRGALEELFF
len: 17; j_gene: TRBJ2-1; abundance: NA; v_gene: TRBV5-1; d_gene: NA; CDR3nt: TGCGCCAGCAGCTTGGGCGGCTCCGGGTCTAACTACAATGAGCAGTTCTTC; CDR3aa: CASSLGGSGSNYNEQFF
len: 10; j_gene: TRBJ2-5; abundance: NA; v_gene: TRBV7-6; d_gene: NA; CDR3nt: TGTGCAACCGAGCAAGAGACCCAGTACTTC; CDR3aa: CATEQETQYF
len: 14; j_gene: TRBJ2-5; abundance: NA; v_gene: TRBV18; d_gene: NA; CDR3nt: TGTGCCAGCTCACCGGGCAGGGTGGATGCGACCCAGTACTTC; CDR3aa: CASSPGRVDATQYF
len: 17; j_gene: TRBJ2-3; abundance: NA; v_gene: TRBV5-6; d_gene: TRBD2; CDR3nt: TGTGCCAGCAGCTCGCCCGGGACTAGCGGCCCCAGAGATACGCAGTATTTT; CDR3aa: CASSSPGTSGPRDTQYF
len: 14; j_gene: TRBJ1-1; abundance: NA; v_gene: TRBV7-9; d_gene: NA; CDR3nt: TGTGCCAGCAGCCTGACCCTCTCGGGGACTGAAGCTTTCTTT; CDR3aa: CASSLTLSGTEAFF
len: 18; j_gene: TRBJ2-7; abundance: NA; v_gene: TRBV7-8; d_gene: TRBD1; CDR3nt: TGTGCCAGCAGCTTAGGAAGGGCTACAGGGGTACGAACCTACGAGCAGTACTTC; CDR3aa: CASSLGRATGVRTYEQYF
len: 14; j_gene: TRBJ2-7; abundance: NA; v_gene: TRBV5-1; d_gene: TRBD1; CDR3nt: TGCGCCAGCAGTCATGGGGACAGGGCCAACGAGCAGTACTTC; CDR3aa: CASSHGDRANEQYF
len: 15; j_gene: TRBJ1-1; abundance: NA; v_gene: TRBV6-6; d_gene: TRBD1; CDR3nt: TGTGCCAGCAGTTACTCGAGGGGGCAGAACACTGAAGCTTTCTTT; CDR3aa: CASSYSRGQNTEAFF
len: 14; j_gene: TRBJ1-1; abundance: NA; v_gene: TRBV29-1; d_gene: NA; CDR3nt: TGCAGCGTTGGGGTAACAGGGCTAAACACTGAAGCTTTCTTT; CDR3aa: CSVGVTGLNTEAFF
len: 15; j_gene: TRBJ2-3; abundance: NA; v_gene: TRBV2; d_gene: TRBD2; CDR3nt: TGTGCCAGCAGGCGGCCTAGCGGGAACGCAGATACGCAGTATTTT; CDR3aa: CASRRPSGNADTQYF
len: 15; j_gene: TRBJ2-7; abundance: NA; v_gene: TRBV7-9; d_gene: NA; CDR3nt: TGTGCCAGCAGCTCCGGGTCCTCGAGCTCCTACGAGCAGTACTTC; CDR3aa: CASSSGSSSSYEQYF
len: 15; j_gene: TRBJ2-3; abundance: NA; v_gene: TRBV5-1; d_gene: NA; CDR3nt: TGCGCCAGCAGCTCCTTACCGGACAGTACAGATACGCAGTATTTT; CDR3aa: CASSSLPDSTDTQYF
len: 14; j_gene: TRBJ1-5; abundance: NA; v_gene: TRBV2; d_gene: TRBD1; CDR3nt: TGTGCCAGCCAGGGGGCCCATAGCAATCAGCCCCAGCATTTT; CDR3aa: CASQGAHSNQPQHF
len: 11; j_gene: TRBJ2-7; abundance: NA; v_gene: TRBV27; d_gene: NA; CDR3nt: TGTGCCAGCAGGGGGGGCTACGAGCAGTACTTC; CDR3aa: CASRGGYEQYF
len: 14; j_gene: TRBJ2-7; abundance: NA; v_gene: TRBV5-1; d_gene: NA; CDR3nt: TGCGCCAGCAGCTTGGCCAGGGGCGCCTACGAGCAGTACTTC; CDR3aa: CASSLARGAYEQYF
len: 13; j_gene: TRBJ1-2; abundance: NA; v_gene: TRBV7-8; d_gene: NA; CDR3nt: TGTGCCAGCAGCTTAGTCAAGAGCGGCGGCTACACCTTC; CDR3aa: CASSLVKSGGYTF
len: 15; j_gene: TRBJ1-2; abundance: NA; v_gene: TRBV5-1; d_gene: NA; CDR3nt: TGCGCCAGCAGCTTGGGACAGCTCCAGGACTATGGCTACACCTTC; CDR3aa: CASSLGQLQDYGYTF
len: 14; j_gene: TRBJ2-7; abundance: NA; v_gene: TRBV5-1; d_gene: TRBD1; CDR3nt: TGCGCCAGCAGCCCCGGACAGGGTCCCTACGAGCAGTACTTC; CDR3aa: CASSPGQGPYEQYF
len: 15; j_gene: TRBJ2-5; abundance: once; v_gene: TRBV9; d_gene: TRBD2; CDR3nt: TGTGCCAGCAGCCCCAGCCCCGGACTAGTGGAGACCCAGTACTTC; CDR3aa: CASSPSPGLVETQYF
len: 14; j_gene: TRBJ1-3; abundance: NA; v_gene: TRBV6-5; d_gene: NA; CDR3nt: TGTGCCAGCAGTTCCTCCATCTCTGGAAACACCATATATTTT; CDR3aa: CASSSSISGNTIYF
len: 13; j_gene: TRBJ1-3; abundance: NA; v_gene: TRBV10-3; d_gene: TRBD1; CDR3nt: TGTGCCATAAAACAGGGGGACGGAAACACCATATATTTT; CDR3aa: CAIKQGDGNTIYF
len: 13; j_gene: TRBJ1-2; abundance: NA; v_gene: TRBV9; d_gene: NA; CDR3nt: TGTGCCAGCAGCGTGGGAGGGGCCGATGGCTACACCTTC; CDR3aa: CASSVGGADGYTF
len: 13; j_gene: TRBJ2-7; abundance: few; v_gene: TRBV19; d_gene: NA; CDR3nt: TGTGCCAGTAGGAAGCAGGGCGCTCACGAGCAGTACTTC; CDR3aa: CASRKQGAHEQYF
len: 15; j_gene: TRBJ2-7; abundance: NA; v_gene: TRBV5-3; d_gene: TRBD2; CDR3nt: TGTGCCAGAAGATCTAGCGGGAGTCACCCCTACGAGCAGTACTTC; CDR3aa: CARRSSGSHPYEQYF
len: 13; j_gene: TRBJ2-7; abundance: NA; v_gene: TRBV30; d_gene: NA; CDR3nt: TGTGCCTGGAGAAAGACAAACCACTACGAGCAGTACTTC; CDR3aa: CAWRKTNHYEQYF
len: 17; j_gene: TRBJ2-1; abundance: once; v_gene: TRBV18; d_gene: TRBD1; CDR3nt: TGTGCCAGCTCAACGTTACCCCCGGGACAGGGGCGGAATGAGCAGTTCTTC; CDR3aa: CASSTLPPGQGRNEQFF
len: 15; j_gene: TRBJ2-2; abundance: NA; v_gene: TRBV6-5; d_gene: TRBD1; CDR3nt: TGTGCCAGCCGACAAGGGGACAGGGGTGCCGGGGAGCTGTTTTTT; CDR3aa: CASRQGDRGAGELFF
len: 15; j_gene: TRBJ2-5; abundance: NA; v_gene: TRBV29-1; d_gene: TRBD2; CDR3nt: TGCAGCGTTGAAGAATTCAGCGGGGTACAAGAGACCCAGTACTTC; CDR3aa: CSVEEFSGVQETQYF
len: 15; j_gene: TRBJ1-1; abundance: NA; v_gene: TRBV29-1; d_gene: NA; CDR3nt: TGCAGCGTTGAAAGCAGGGGAGGGATAAACACTGAAGCTTTCTTT; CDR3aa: CSVESRGGINTEAFF
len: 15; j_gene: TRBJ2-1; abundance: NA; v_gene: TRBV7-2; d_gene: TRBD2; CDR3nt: TGTGCCAGCAGCTTAGTAGCGGGAGCGAGAGGTGAGCAGTTCTTC; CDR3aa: CASSLVAGARGEQFF
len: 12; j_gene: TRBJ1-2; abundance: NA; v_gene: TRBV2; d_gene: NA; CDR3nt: TGTGCCAGCACAACTGTTAACTATGGCTACACCTTC; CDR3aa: CASTTVNYGYTF
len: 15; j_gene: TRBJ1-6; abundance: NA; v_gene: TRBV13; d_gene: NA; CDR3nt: TGTGCCAGCAGCCGACAGAGGTCCTATAATTCACCCCTCCACTTT; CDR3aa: CASSRQRSYNSPLHF
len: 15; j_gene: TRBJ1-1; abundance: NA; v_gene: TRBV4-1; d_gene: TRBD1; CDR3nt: TGCGCCAGCAGCCAACCTGGACAGGGTTGGGGTGAAGCTTTCTTT; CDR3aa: CASSQPGQGWGEAFF
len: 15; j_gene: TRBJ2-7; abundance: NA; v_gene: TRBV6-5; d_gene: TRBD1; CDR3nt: TGTGCCAGCAGTCGGGGAACAGGGGGCGCAAGCGAGCAGTACTTC; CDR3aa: CASSRGTGGASEQYF
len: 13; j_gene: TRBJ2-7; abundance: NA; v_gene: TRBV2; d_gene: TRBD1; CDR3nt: TGTGCCAGCACAGGGGACAGGGGGCACGAGCAGTACTTC; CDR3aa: CASTGDRGHEQYF
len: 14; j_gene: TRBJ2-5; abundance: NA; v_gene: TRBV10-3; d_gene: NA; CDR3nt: TGTGCCATCAGCCCTACTACAGGGAAAGAGACCCAGTACTTC; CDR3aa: CAISPTTGKETQYF
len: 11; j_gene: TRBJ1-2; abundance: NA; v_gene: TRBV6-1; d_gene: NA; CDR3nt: TGTGCCAGCAGTGACCCTCCTGGCTACACCTTC; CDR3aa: CASSDPPGYTF
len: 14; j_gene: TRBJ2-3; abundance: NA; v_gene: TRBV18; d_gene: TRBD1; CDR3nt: TGTGCCAGCTCACCCGGGACAGGGTTTAGTGGGCAGTATTTT; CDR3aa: CASSPGTGFSGQYF
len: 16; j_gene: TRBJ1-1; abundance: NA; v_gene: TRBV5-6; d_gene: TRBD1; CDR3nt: TGTGCCAGCAGCTTCTTTCAGGGGGGAACAGGATCTGAAGCTTTCTTT; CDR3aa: CASSFFQGGTGSEAFF
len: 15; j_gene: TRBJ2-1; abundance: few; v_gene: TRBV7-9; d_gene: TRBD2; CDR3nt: TGTGCCAGCAGCTTGAAAAGCGGGATCCACAATGAGCAGTTCTTC; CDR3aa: CASSLKSGIHNEQFF
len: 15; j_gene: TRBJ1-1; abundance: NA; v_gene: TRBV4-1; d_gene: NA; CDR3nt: TGCGCCAGCAGCCAAGATTGGGAGGTCGCCACTGAAGCTTTCTTT; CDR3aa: CASSQDWEVATEAFF
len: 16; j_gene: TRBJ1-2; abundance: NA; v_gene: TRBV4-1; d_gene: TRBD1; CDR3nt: TGCGCCAGCAGCCAAGCGCAGGGGGTTCCGGGCTATGGCTACACCTTC; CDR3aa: CASSQAQGVPGYGYTF
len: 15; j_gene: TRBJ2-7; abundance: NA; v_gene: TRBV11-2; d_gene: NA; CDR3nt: TGTGCCAGCAGCTTAGCTTTGGCGGTATCCTACGAGCAGTACTTC; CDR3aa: CASSLALAVSYEQYF